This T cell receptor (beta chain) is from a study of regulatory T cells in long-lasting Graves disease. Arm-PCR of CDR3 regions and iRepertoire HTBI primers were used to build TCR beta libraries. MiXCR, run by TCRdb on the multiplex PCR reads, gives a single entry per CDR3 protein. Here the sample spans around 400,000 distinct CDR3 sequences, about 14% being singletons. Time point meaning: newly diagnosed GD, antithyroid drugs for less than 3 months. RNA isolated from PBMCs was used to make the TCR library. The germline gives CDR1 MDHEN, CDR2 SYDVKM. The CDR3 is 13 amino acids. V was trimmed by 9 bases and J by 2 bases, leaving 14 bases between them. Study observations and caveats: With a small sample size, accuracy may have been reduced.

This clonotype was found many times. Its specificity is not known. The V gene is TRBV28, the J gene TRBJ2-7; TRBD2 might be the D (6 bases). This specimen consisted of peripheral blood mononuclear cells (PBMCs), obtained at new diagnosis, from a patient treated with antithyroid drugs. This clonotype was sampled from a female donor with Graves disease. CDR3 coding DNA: TGTGCCAGTGGAGGGCCTCTTACCTACGAGCAGTACTTC. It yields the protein CASGGPLTYEQYF.